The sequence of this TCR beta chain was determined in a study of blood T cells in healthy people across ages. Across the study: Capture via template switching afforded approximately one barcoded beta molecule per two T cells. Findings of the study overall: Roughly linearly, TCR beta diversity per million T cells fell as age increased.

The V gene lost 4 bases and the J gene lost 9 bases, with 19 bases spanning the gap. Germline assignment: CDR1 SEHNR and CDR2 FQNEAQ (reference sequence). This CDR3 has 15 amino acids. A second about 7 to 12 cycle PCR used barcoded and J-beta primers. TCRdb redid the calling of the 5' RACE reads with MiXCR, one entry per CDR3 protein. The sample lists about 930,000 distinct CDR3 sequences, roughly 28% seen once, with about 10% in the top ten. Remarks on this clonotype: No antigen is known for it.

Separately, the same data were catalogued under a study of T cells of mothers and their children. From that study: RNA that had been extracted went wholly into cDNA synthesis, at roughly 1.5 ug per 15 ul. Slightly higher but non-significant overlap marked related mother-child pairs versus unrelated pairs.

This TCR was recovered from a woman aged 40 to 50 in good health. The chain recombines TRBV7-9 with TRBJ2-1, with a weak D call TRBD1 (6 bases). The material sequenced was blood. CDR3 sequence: CASSWTDTQGSEQFF. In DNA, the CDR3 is TGTGCCAGCAGCTGGACAGATACCCAAGGGAGTGAGCAGTTCTTC.